Listed here are 16 T cell receptor beta chains from one sample, sequenced in a study of early T cells in non-severe SARS-CoV-2 infection. TCRdb passed the 5' RACE reads through MiXCR, listing each CDR3 protein once. The data contain tens of thousands of distinct CDR3 sequences, under 10% of them singletons. What was sequenced was whole blood. The receptor source for this set is an adult who was a healthcare worker with PCR-confirmed SARS-CoV-2 infection or an uninfected control (not recorded which).

This clonotype was recorded many times. This chain connects TRBV7-2 to TRBJ2-4; D could derive from TRBD1 or TRBD2 (5 bases each). The length of the CDR3 is 14 residues. V dropped 1 base and J dropped 9 bases, with 13 bases sitting between them. Germline assignment: CDR1 SGHTA and CDR2 FQGNSA. The CDR3 protein is CASSLERGTGIQYF. The DNA of the CDR3 is TGTGCCAGCAGCTTAGAAAGAGGGACGGGCATTCAGTACTTC.

This clonotype appeared many times. This rearrangement joins TRBV7-6 to TRBJ2-7, with 9 bases lining up with TRBD2. Germline V gene lookup returns CDR1 SGHVS and CDR2 FNYEAQ. With V trimmed by 7 bases and J by 2 bases, 9 bases remained unmatched. The CDR3 contains 15 residues. The DNA of the CDR3 is TGTGCCAGCATGGCCGCGGCGGGAGGGCCCTACGAGCAGTACTTC. It is translated as CASMAAAGGPYEQYF.

This clonotype was recorded many times. The chain is built from TRBV7-6 and TRBJ2-1; 9 bases match TRBD2. V was pared by 7 bases and J by 4 bases, with 17 bases of the junction left unmatched. Germline V gene lookup returns CDR1 SGHVS and CDR2 FNYEAQ. The CDR3 consists of 18 residues. This chain's CDR3 is CASTQGVSGSNGYNEQFF. CDR3 coding DNA: TGTGCCAGCACCCAGGGGGTTAGCGGGAGTAATGGATACAATGAGCAGTTCTTC.

The chain uses TRBV7-3 and TRBJ2-3, with 9 bases aligning to TRBD2. The germline V gene encodes CDR1 SGHTA and CDR2 FQGTGA. The CDR3 runs 15 residues. The trim removed 5 bases at V and 1 base at J, leaving 4 bases unmatched. Here the CDR3 reads CASSTAGGRTDTQYF. CDR3 nucleotides: TGTGCCAGCAGCACAGCGGGAGGACGCACAGATACGCAGTATTTT.

This clonotype was seen ten or more times. The chain is built from TRBV12-3 or TRBV12-4 and TRBJ1-5; D not certain. Trimming removed 2 bases from V and 4 bases from J, with 6 bases in between. The CDR3 totals 13 residues. The chain's CDR3 is CASSLRVNQPQHF. DNA for the CDR3: TGTGCCAGCAGTTTAAGGGTGAATCAGCCCCAGCATTTT.

This clonotype was observed a handful of times. The DNA of the CDR3 is TGTGCCAGCAGTACCGCCCCAGCGATGAACACCGGGGAGCTGTTTTTT. The encoded protein is CASSTAPAMNTGELFF. The chain carries TRBV6-4 and TRBJ2-2; no clear D gene. Trimming left V 5 bases short and J 1 base short, with 14 bases between. The CDR3 extends over 16 amino acids. In germline, CDR1 is MRHNA, CDR2 SNTAGT.

This chain joins TRBV10-2 and TRBJ2-1; 8 bases agree with TRBD2. CDR3 size: 12 residues. Germline values: CDR1 WSHSY, CDR2 SAAADI. V dropped 7 bases and J dropped 6; count of bases not matched to a gene: 2. The CDR3 spells CASTGLANEQFF. CDR3 nucleotides: TGCGCCAGCACCGGACTAGCCAATGAGCAGTTCTTC.

This clonotype was found many times. The rearrangement uses TRBV5-1 and TRBJ2-5, with 7 bases aligning to TRBD1. After removal of 3 bases from V and 1 base from J, the junction contained 6 bases not matched to a gene. Per the germline V gene, CDR1 is SGHRS and CDR2 is YFSETQ. The length of the CDR3 is 15 residues. CDR3 nucleotides: TGCGCCAGCAGCTGGGGGACAGTTTTCCAAGAGACCCAGTACTTC. Encoded protein: CASSWGTVFQETQYF.

V is TRBV10-3 and J is TRBJ2-1; TRBD1 or TRBD2 may be the D gene (5 bases each). CDR3 length: 16 amino acids. The V and J ends lost 3 bases and 8 bases respectively, with 20 bases between them. The germline CDR1 and CDR2 sequences are ENHRY and SYGVKD. The chain's CDR3 is CAISDSKGTRADEQFF. The CDR3, as DNA: TGTGCCATCAGTGACTCTAAGGGGACCCGAGCCGATGAGCAGTTCTTC.

This clonotype has at least ten counts. The chain employs TRBV7-3 and TRBJ2-3, with 7 bases aligning to TRBD2. V was pared by 3 bases and J by 6 bases, with 6 bases of the junction left unmatched. Germline-derived CDR1 and CDR2 are SGHTA and FQGTGA. This CDR3 is built from 14 residues. In DNA, the CDR3 is TGTGCCAGCAGCTTGCGTGACGGGGGGGATACGCAGTATTTT. Translation gives CASSLRDGGDTQYF.

The chain employs TRBV4-2 and TRBJ2-2; TRBD1 aligns across 8 bases. CDR1 is LGHNA and CDR2 is YNFKEQ in the germline V gene. This CDR3 spans 13 amino acids. The V and J ends lost 5 bases and 6 bases, in that order; junction bases with no gene match: 2. As DNA, the CDR3 is TGTGCCAGCAGCATACAGGGGGCCGGGGAGCTGTTTTTT. It is translated as CASSIQGAGELFF.

This clonotype appeared a few times. This chain uses TRBV11-1 with TRBJ1-1; D is possibly TRBD1 (6 bases). Germline assignment: CDR1 SGHAT and CDR2 FQDESV (reference sequence). CDR3 size: 13 residues. Trimming cost V 3 bases and J 5 bases, with 10 bases left between them. This CDR3 reads CASSFFRGTEAFF. The CDR3 DNA is TGTGCCAGCAGCTTCTTCAGGGGAACTGAAGCTTTCTTT.

This chain links TRBV10-3 with TRBJ1-1; TRBD1 aligns across 10 bases. The CDR3 is made up of 14 amino acids. With V trimmed by 7 bases and J by 3 bases, 5 bases remained unmatched. Germline values: CDR1 ENHRY, CDR2 SYGVKD. Here the CDR3 reads CAITTGQGDTEAFF. The CDR3 DNA reads TGTGCCATCACCACTGGACAGGGGGACACTGAAGCTTTCTTT.

This clonotype was detected a few times. The rearrangement links TRBV12-3 or TRBV12-4 to TRBJ2-5; D not certain. The CDR3 totals 15 residues. V gave up 4 bases and J gave up 5 bases, with 17 bases separating them. The CDR3 DNA follows: TGTGCCAGCAGTTCCTCCCTGCCTAGGGCGGAGACCCAGTACTTC. Encoded protein: CASSSSLPRAETQYF.

This clonotype was recorded many times. The genes are TRBV2 and TRBJ2-2; a possible D gene is TRBD1 (6 bases). Trimming left V 0 bases short and J 8 bases short, with 22 bases between. Germline values: CDR1 SNHLY, CDR2 FYNNEI. CDR3 length: 18 residues. The CDR3 here is CASSEAHYRAVTRGELFF. In DNA, the CDR3 is TGTGCCAGCAGTGAAGCCCATTACAGGGCCGTAACTCGGGGGGAGCTGTTTTTT.

This clonotype was detected ten times or more. The chain recombines TRBV24-1 with TRBJ2-5; perhaps TRBD2 as D (5 bases). Trimming cost V 5 bases and J 4 bases, with 22 bases left between them. This CDR3 spans 17 amino acids. CDR1 is KGHDR, CDR2 SFDVKD, per germline. DNA of the CDR3: TGTGCCACCAGTGGTGAGGAAAGCTCCCTGGCGGGAGAGACCCAGTACTTC. Its translation is CATSGEESSLAGETQYF.